This TCR beta chain is from a study of cytomegalovirus exposure and HLA in healthy donors. Germline assignment: CDR1 LNHNV and CDR2 YYDKDF (reference sequence). The V gene lost 4 bases and the J gene lost 0 bases, with 9 bases spanning the gap. This CDR3 is 15 amino acids long. The PCR used 60 Vbeta and 13 Jbeta primers. The method was immunoSEQ multiplex PCR; TCRdb's version includes in-frame clones alone and lacks a portion of them. The sample includes 55,000 to 70,000 clones, less than 80% of them seen just once. This receptor was taken from a woman in her fifties or sixties in good health and CMV-seronegative. The V gene is TRBV15, the J gene TRBJ2-2; D is unclear. The specimen was PBMCs. The CDR3 DNA sequence: TGTGCCACCAGCAAACGCGGCCCGAACACCGGGGAGCTGTTTTTT. Translation: CATSKRGPNTGELFF.